This T cell receptor (beta chain) emerged from a study of Ad26.COV2.S vaccination and SARS-CoV-2 variants (dated by TCRdb to 2020 to 2023). About the investigation overall: Donors in the vaccine arm were drawn from COV1001, a phase I-IIa trial of Ad26.COV2.S in healthy adults that was multicentre, randomized, double-blind and placebo-controlled. Ad26.COV2.S was administered intramuscularly at 5 x 10^10 or 1 x 10^11 viral particles, either as a single shot or as two shots given 56 days apart. TCRbeta repertoire sequencing served as the tool for gauging how specific and how broad the SARS-CoV-2-reactive T cell receptors were following Ad26.COV2.S vaccination. The TCR-sequenced set comprised around 30 samples: around 20 Ad26.COV2.S vaccine recipients, 5 placebo recipients and 8 SARS-CoV-2 convalescent individuals. Participants in the trial were split at random into five groups of five each, receiving low-dose or high-dose Ad26.COV2.S once or twice, or else placebo on both occasions. Blinding of investigators to trial group allocation was maintained during experiments and outcome assessment.

About this clone itself: It lacks a known antigen. Base qualities were left out, and no much larger clone turns up one base away.

General findings and caveats noted by the study authors: The study was not powered for comparison of responses between vaccine doses or regimens. Spike-specific TCR breadth was higher in Ad26.COV2.S recipients than in placebo recipients (P = 0.0014). Substantial breadth of spike-specific CD8+ and CD4+ T cell responses was reported after vaccination. Vaccine and placebo recipients had similar non-spike TCR breadth, a finding consistent with the vaccine containing only spike. The authors noted that the TCR breadth and depth analyses may have underestimated total T cell responses.

Per the germline V gene, SGHTA is the CDR1 and FQGNSA is the CDR2. There are 15 amino acids in the CDR3, from cysteine to phenylalanine inclusive. The CDR3 DNA has 45 bases and is translated from base 1. V loses 4 bases of germline sequence and J loses 0 bases, and the interval between the two ends is 11 bases. TCRbeta CDR3 regions were sequenced with the immunoSEQ Assay. After extraction, genomic DNA underwent amplification by bias-controlled multiplex PCR, followed by high-throughput sequencing. The source study handled its data this way. Collapsing and filtering of sequences were performed to quantify the absolute abundance of each unique TCRbeta CDR3 region. Usable DNA was measured by amplifying reference genes present in all nucleated cells, and TCRbeta template counts were normalized to that usable DNA to estimate T cell fraction. Repertoire TCRs were annotated as SARS-CoV-2-specific when V gene, CDR3 amino acid sequence and J gene were exactly matched to a known reactive TCR set. The reference SARS-CoV-2 TCR set was obtained from MIRA and was filtered for enrichment in COVID-19-positive ImmuneCODE repertoires, whereby public or cross-reactive TCRs were removed. Based on the MIRA antigens, annotated TCRs were further analysed at the level of specific ORF or position within ORF. Depth was the summed frequency of annotated unique rearrangements, while breadth was defined as annotated unique rearrangements over total unique productive rearrangements. TCR breadth was compared between groups using two-sided Wilcoxon rank-sum tests. This immuneACCESS table, as held by TCRdb, lists in-frame sequences with V and J called but not all clones. Of the missing ones, under half trace to an unresolved V gene in checked studies; the others have no known cause. The V and J calls and clone size come from that table; D and trimming were worked out from the DNA. The sample includes hundreds of thousands of clones, with about 87% observed a single time. The top ten constitute around 6.4% of the sample.

Read against the paper, the sample's treatment or condition label means: about 20 received Ad26.COV2.S at low or high dose, single or two shots; 5 received placebo; per-sample allocation not given. Repertoires of vaccine and placebo recipients were sequenced from samples collected on day 63 after the first injection. In Cohort 1b, around 25 adults aged 18-55 years were enrolled at a single site in Boston, USA, between 29 July and 7 August 2020. As a vaccine, Ad26.COV2.S was a replication-incompetent adenovirus type 26 vector that expressed a prefusion-stabilized SARS-CoV-2 spike protein derived from the original Wuhan strain.

This TCR was recovered from a person between 18 and 65 years old who received the Ad26.COV2.S COVID-19 vaccine or a placebo. Recombination connected TRBV7-2 to TRBJ2-3, with no D gene named confidently. Here the sequenced sample was peripheral blood, taken in a trial of Ad26.COV2.S vaccine versus placebo. The DNA reads as follows: TGTGCCAGCAGCTCAGGATTTTCTAGCACAGATACGCAGTATTTT. Its protein product is CASSSGFSSTDTQYF.